This T cell receptor (beta chain) was sequenced for a study of shared clonotypes between healthy human individuals. CD8 cells regarded as naive lacked CD45RO, were positively chosen for CCR7, and omitted terminally differentiated effector memory CD45RA+ cells. The study ran the assay at deep level. Profiling relied on immunoSEQ multiplex PCR, and the TCRdb table lists in-frame clones only, not all of them. The sample has millions of clones, about 93% seen once. Concerning this clone itself: Its target is unknown.

Study findings and constraints: Clonotype sharing among donors, it was expected, would be affected by sequencing depth.

Germline assignment: CDR1 SEHNR and CDR2 FQNEAQ (reference sequence). CDR3 length equals 14 residues. V gave up 4 bases and J gave up 4 bases, with 13 bases separating them. The clonotype originates from a man younger than 30 in good health. Some clones in this sample may be carry-over from other donors' samples. This chain links TRBV7-9 with TRBJ1-2; D perhaps matches TRBD1 (5 bases). The source material was naive CD8+ T cells from PBMCs. CDR3 sequence (DNA): TGTGCCAGCAGCTCCGGGGGGTTACCCTATGGCTACACCTTC. It yields the protein CASSSGGLPYGYTF.